The T cell receptor beta chain under discussion was sequenced for a study of cytomegalovirus exposure and HLA in healthy donors (TCRdb year 2017). Context from the whole study: An earlier analysis of approximately 600 of the donors reported 250 to 350 Gb of sequence data and 117 million unique TCR beta sequences from roughly 180 million T cells. To study patterns of TCR occurrence, a later analysis re-analyzed previously published TCR beta repertoires from just over 650 donors and added high-resolution HLA genotyping. To predict cytomegalovirus infection status, the study combined high-throughput TCR immunosequencing, statistical association of individual TCRs with disease status, and machine learning. Among 398 genotyped donors of the cohort, an average of about 240,000 unique TCR beta nucleotide sequences were sequenced per donor, 15% to 20% of them non-productive. HLA typing covered class I and class II loci at four-digit resolution. Along with the roughly 710-subject first cohort, a separate validation cohort of over a hundred different subjects was used. The study was designed to test whether signatures of past pathogen exposure could be identified by cataloging public T cell receptors. About five DR-DQ haplotypes were treated as single units for association and clustering because of strong linkage in the cohort. Donor age, sex, ethnicity and CMV serostatus were collected together with the repertoire data. A later genetic analysis used genome-wide SNP genotypes for about 60% of the 666 donors, treating that subset as a discovery cohort. All discovery cohort repertoires had been generated on a single sequencing platform. The study profiled the T cell repertoires of more than 500 subjects by immunosequencing and related them to cytomegalovirus serostatus. In the later analysis, no new phenotypic data were used to find candidate immune exposures; instead, reliance was placed on TCR beta sequences and their occurrence across donors. In an earlier analysis of 587 of the donors, high-throughput TCR beta sequencing was used to judge whether each TCR beta V gene segment behaved as functional or pseudogenic. Of the 350 to 450 genotyped donors, over 80% were placed in the genetic ancestry cluster associated with self-reported Caucasian donors. About 320 gigabases of sequencing data and 80 million or so unique TCR sequences were included in an early release covering about 700 HLA-typed donors. The number of donors typed differed by locus, with 629-630 for A, B, C, DRB1 and DQB1, 522 for DQA1, 600 to 610 for DPA1, and under 490 for DPB1. Overall study results and their limits: In a later analysis, HLA-associated TCR beta chains showed more clonal expansion and lower generation probabilities than non-associated chains that were equally common. A further reported finding was that TCR beta sequences accurately predicted the HLA-A and HLA-B alleles for most subjects in the first cohort. Because HLA typing was missing for some donors at each locus, association tests included only the typed subset. In a later analysis, the rate of TCR association differed among HLA loci, with DRB1 alleles having the most associated TCRs and HLA-C alleles having the fewest. In an earlier analysis of fewer than 700 of the donors, most TCR beta V segments appeared in productive rearrangements about 87% or about 30% of the time, broadly matching IMGT annotations. A later analysis associated 16,951 TCR beta sequences with specific HLA alleles at a false discovery rate of 0.05. Linkage disequilibrium might explain the correlated functional status among segregating V segments, but an unknown experimental factor could not be ruled out. Cytomegalovirus status was reported to be diagnosed by the classifier with high specificity and sensitivity in both the original and validation cohorts. CMV serostatus was the only immune exposure information available for the cohort. The presence/absence analyses assumed that sequencing depth was roughly uniform across donors, and that assumption may not be true. A total of roughly 160 TCR beta chains were listed by the study as associated with cytomegalovirus. Because the 87-base-pair reads could not distinguish some IMGT-functional V segments, including TRBV6-2 and TRBV6-3, those segments were excluded. It was suggested by the authors that the approach could potentially be generalized to other disease states and immunological phenotypes. A cluster of highly shared sequence variants was judged likely to represent a technical artifact of the sequencing pipeline. The cohort was sequenced for TCR beta chains only, and without alpha or paired-chain data the features that could be detected were limited. While some public TCRs were present in many individuals, most TCR sequences turned up only very rarely across donors. A later genetic analysis reported fewer N-insertions in productive TCRs among donors in an Asian-associated ancestry cluster than the roughly 700-donor mean. Three of the identified cytomegalovirus-associated TCR beta chains were confirmed in vitro to be specific for cytomegalovirus antigens. Fewer than 20 rarely observed V segments, including chromosome 9 orphons, were excluded from the earlier analysis of about 600 of the donors because counts were too low. A later genetic analysis associated a missense DCLRE1C variant with V-gene and J-gene trimming of TCR beta chains, and an independent cohort replicated the association. According to a later analysis, most CMV-associated TCR beta chains appeared to be HLA-restricted, and the HLA associations seemed to be driven largely by CMV exposure. In a later analysis, several top co-occurrence clusters were reported to appear linked to parvovirus B19, influenza, CMV and Epstein-Barr virus. When HLA alleles, especially DR and DQ, strongly co-occurred, attributing TCR associations to individual alleles was difficult.

A note on this clone: This clone's antigen is unknown. Base qualities were left out, and no much larger clone turns up one base away.

The method behind the library was the immunoSEQ multiplex PCR assay. A mixture of 60 forward primers for TCR Vbeta segments and 13 reverse primers for TCR Jbeta segments was used in the multiplex PCR. The CDR3 region of rearranged TCR beta genes was amplified from genomic DNA by a multiplex PCR assay. Amplified TCR beta libraries were sequenced as 87-base-pair reads on the Illumina HiSeq System. Per the authors' processing: A later analysis tallied 80 million to 95 million unique TCR beta chains across the 640 or so repertoires, and about 10 million of those chains were shared by two or more donors. Raw reads were error-corrected and collapsed into unique sequences by a nearest-neighbor algorithm in which closely related sequences were merged to remove PCR and sequencing errors. V, D and J gene segments were assigned by aligning CDR3 sequences to IMGT reference sequences. Each retained sequence needed at least a six-nucleotide match to both a V gene segment and a J gene segment. A rearrangement counted as productive if the CDR3 had no stop codons and remained in frame with V and J, and every other rearrangement counted as non-productive. Following IMGT convention, CDR3 was defined as the stretch from the second conserved V-encoded cysteine up to the conserved J-encoded phenylalanine. Sequences without an unambiguous match to a single V gene segment were excluded from the earlier analysis of about 630 of the donors. In an earlier analysis of several hundred of the donors, V segments were called functional above 56.7% productive rearrangements and were called segregating when the between-donor standard deviation exceeded 5%. A statistical classification framework was built for diagnosing cytomegalovirus status from the catalog of TCR beta chain sequences. In a later analysis, TCR nucleotide sequences were compared against IMGT/GENE-DB human TR gene sequences so that V and J genes could be assigned. A later analysis assigned CDR3 sequences and most-parsimonious VDJ recombination scenarios with the TCRdist pipeline. A later analysis defined each TCR beta chain by its CDR3 amino acid sequence plus V-gene family, and excluded reads lacking a unique V-gene family. A later analysis removed 450 to 600 highly shared, low-generation-probability nucleotide sequences to deal with suspected cross-contamination and a sequencing artifact. A later analysis calculated a clonal expansion index for each public chain from normalized within-repertoire ranks of inferred template counts. In a later analysis, generation probabilities were computed with a VDJ recombination model fitted to out-of-frame rearrangements, and the resulting probabilities were checked against IGoR. Hypergeometric tests were used in a later analysis to score TCR-TCR, TCR-HLA and TCR-CMV co-occurrence, with a repertoire-size bias correction applied to the TCR pairs. A later analysis estimated false discovery rates by permuting HLA or CMV assignments 20 times. A later analysis grouped co-occurring TCRs with DBSCAN, adding TCRdist sequence similarity when clustering within HLA-allele-positive subsets. Repertoires with fewer than 30,000 or more than 120,000 public chains were left out of co-occurrence clustering, as were several repertoires with anomalous nucleotide sharing. TCRdb mirrors the immuneACCESS table, restricted to in-frame sequences. Some clones are absent from its copies; in checked studies, under half trace to an unresolved V gene, and the reason for the others is unknown. The V and J calls and clone size come from that table; D and trimming were worked out from the DNA. Present in this sample are hundreds of thousands of clones, 77% of which were seen just once. The leading ten clones occupy approximately 2.6% of the sample.

The cohort was made up of several hundred healthy bone marrow donors. At the time of sampling, every cohort member was nominally healthy, though immune exposures that went unrecorded were likely present. The donor tested CMV seropositive, placing the donor among the 250 to 300 seropositive members of the cohort. A peripheral blood sample was provided by each donor, and peripheral blood mononuclear cells were used for TCR beta sequencing. The Qiagen DNeasy Blood Extraction Kit was used to extract genomic DNA from the blood cell samples. According to the germline V gene (reference sequence), CDR1 reads LNHDA and CDR2 reads SQIVND. From V the trimming removes 3 bases and from J it removes 5 bases, while the gene matches leave 9 bases of the junction unaccounted for. The CDR3 spans 16 residues, from the cysteine through the phenylalanine. Only the CDR3 DNA stays, 48 bases, in frame from base 1.

The sample consisted of PBMCs. The receptor comes from a woman aged 55-75 years in good health and CMV-seropositive. The V and J segments used are TRBV19 and TRBJ2-2, and 7 junctional nucleotides match TRBD1. The DNA sequence follows: TGTGCCAGTAGTATCCCCGACAGGGTGAGGACCGGGGAGCTGTTTTTT. It translates to CASSIPDRVRTGELFF.